This T cell receptor (beta chain) was retrieved from a study of control samples from healthy donors and cancer patients. Produced via immunoSEQ multiplex PCR; TCRdb's table is partial and in-frame only. The sample consists of approximately 92,000 clones, approximately 93% of them appearing once. The clonotype was recovered from a woman younger than 45 in good health. Sequencing was carried out using blood.

CDR3 nucleotide sequence: TGTGCCATCAGTGAGTCAGAGGGGAACACTGAAGCTTTCTTT. Translation: CAISESEGNTEAFF. This sequence joins TRBV10-3 and TRBJ1-1, with D unclear. V was shortened by 0 bases and J by 1 base, with 6 bases between the two germline ends. CDR3 length: 14 residues. Germline-derived CDR1 and CDR2 are ENHRY and SYGVKD.